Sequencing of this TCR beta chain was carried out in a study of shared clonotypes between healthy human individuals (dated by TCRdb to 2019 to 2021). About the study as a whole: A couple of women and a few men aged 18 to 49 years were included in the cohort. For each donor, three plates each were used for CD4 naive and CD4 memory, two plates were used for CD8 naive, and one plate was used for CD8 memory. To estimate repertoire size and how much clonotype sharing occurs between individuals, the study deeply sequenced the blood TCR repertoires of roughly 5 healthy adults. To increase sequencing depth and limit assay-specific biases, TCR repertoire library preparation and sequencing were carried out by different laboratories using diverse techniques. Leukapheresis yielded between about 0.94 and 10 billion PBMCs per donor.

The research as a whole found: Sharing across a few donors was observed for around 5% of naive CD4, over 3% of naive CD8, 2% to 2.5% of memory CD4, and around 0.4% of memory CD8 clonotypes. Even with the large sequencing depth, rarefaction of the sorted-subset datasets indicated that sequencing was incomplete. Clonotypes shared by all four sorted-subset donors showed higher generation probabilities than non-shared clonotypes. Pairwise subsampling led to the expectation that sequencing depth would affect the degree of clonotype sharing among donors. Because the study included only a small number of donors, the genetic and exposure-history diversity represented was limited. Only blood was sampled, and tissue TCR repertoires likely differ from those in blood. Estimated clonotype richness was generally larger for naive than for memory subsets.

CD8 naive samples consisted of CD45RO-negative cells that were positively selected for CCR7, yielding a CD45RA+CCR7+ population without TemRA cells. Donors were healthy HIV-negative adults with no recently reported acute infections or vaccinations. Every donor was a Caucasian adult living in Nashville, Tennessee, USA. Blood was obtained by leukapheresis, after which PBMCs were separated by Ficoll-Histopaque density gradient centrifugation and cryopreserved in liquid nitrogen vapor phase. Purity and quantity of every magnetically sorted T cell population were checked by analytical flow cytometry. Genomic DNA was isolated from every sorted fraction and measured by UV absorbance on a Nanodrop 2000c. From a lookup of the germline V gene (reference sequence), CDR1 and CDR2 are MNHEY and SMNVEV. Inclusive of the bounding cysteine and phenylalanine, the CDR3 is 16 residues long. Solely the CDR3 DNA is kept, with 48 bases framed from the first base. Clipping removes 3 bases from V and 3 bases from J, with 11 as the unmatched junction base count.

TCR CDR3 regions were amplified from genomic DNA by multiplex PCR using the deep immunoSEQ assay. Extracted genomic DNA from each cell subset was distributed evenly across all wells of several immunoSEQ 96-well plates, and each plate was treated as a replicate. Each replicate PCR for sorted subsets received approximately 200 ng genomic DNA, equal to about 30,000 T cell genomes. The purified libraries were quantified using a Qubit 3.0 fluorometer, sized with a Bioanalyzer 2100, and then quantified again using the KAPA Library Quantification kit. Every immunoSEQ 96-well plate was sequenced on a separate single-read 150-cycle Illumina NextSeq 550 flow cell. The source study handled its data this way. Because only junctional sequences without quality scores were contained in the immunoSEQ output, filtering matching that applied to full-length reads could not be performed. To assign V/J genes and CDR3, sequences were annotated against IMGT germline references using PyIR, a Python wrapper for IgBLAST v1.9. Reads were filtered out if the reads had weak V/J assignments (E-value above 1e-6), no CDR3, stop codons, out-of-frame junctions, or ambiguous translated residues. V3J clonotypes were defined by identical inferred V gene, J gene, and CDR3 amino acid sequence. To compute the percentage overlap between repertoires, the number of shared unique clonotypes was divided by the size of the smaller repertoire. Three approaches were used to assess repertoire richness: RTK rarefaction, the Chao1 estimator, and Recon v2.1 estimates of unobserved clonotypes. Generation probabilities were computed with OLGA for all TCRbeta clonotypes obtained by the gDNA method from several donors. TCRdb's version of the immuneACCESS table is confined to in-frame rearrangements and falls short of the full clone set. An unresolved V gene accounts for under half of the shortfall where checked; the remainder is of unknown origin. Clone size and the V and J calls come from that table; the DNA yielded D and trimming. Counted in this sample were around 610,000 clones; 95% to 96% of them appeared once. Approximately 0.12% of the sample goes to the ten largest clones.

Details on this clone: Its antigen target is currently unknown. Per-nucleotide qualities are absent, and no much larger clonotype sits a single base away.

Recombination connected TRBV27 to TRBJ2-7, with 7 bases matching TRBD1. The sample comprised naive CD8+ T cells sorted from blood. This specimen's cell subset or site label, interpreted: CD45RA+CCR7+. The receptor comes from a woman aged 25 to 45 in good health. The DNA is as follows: TGTGCCAGCAGTTTTGCGATGGGACAGCTTGTCTACGAGCAGTACTTC. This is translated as CASSFAMGQLVYEQYF.